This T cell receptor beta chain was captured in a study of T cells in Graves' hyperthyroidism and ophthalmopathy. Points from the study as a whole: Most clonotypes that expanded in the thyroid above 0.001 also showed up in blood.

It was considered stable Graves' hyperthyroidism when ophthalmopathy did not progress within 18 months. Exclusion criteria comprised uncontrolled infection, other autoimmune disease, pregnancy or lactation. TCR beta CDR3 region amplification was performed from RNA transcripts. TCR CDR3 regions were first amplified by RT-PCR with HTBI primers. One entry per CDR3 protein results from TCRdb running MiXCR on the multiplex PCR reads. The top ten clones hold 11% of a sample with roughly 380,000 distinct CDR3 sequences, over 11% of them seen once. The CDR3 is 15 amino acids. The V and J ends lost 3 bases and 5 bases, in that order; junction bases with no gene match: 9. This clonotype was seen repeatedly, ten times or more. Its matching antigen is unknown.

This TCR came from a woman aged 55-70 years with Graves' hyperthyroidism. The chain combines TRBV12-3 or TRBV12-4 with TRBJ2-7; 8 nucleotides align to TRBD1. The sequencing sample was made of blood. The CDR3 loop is CASSFAGGMADEQYF. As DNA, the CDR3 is TGTGCCAGCAGTTTTGCAGGGGGCATGGCGGACGAGCAGTACTTC.